The 23 T cell receptor beta chains in this list originate from one sample, sequenced in a study of tumor-infiltrating lymphocytes in glioblastoma multiforme. TCRB libraries came from RNA via three nested multiplex PCR rounds. TCRdb fed the multiplex PCR reads into MiXCR, producing one record per CDR3 protein. The repertoire holds 15,000 to 20,000 distinct CDR3 sequences, with approximately 70% as singletons. The specimen was peripheral blood. These receptor sequences come from a male donor with glioblastoma.

The rearrangement links TRBV29-1 to TRBJ2-1; TRBD2 aligns across 11 bases. This CDR3 is built from 15 residues. Germline CDR1 and CDR2: SQVTM and ANQGSEA. V gave up 6 bases and J gave up 8 bases; unmatched junction bases: 12. In nucleotides, the CDR3 is TGCAGCGTGACATTAGCGGGAGGGCCCGTAGATGAGCAGTTCTTC. This gives the protein CSVTLAGGPVDEQFF.

On this clonotype: This may be a read error: a much more frequent sequence differs by one nucleotide. This CDR3 fails to terminate in the conserved phenylalanine or tryptophan, so it likely reflects a read error. No DNA is shown, since the ends of the CDR3 on it are uncertain; the CDR3 is the one TCRdb lists. The chain couples TRBV29-1 to TRBJ2-3; TRBD1 is the table's D call, not checked against the DNA. The CDR3 contains 15 residues when both ends are counted. Germline lookup yields CDR1 SQVTM and CDR2 ANQGSEA. CDR3 amino acids: CSVDLQGAVGETQYL.

The chain is built from TRBV29-1 and TRBJ2-1; no firm D call. V was pared by 4 bases and J by 5 bases, with 12 bases between. The germline gives CDR1 SQVTM, CDR2 ANQGSEA. CDR3 size: 13 residues. The CDR3 is CSVGCLDDNEQFF. The DNA for the CDR3 is TGCAGCGTTGGGTGTTTAGATGACAATGAGCAGTTCTTC.

Worth noting for this clonotype: One end of the junction does not line up with germline, which may come from a read error. V gene TRBV5-1 combines with J gene TRBJ2-1, with 8 nucleotides matching TRBD2. The CDR3 is made up of 15 amino acids. In germline, CDR1 is SGHRS, CDR2 YFSETQ. CDR3 in DNA: TGCGCCAGCAGCACCAGCGGGGGCTCCCACAATGAGCAGTTCTTC. It translates to CASSTSGGSHNEQFF.

The genes are TRBV29-1 and TRBJ2-3; either TRBD1 or TRBD2 may fit D (5 bases each). The germline V gene has CDR1 SQVTM and CDR2 ANQGSEA. The V and J ends lost 7 bases and 2 bases respectively, with 16 bases between them. The CDR3 runs 14 residues. The CDR3 loop reads CSGGGPGPTDTQYF. The CDR3 DNA follows: TGCAGCGGTGGGGGTCCAGGACCCACAGATACGCAGTATTTT.

Points on this clonotype: At one end, the junction sequence differs from germline, possibly due to a read error. The chain joins TRBV4-1 to TRBJ2-7; D gene unclear. Germline loops: CDR1 MGHRA, CDR2 YSYEKL. The CDR3 extends over 12 amino acids. DNA of the CDR3: TGTGCCAGCAGCCAAGAAGCGACCGGGCAGTACTTC. Its protein product is CASSQEATGQYF.

In regard to this clonotype: A much larger clone lies one base from this, so it may be a read error. DNA for the CDR3: TGTGCCAGCAGTTCGTCCCAGAACTACGAGGAGTACTTC. It is translated as CASSSSQNYEEYF. The chain has TRBV28 and TRBJ2-7; no reliable D call. Germline loops: CDR1 MDHEN, CDR2 SYDVKM. The CDR3 length is 13 residues.

Of note for this clonotype: Sequence at one end of the junction differs from germline and may be a read error. The gene calls are TRBV11-2 and TRBJ1-2; TRBD1 matches 7 bases. The CDR3 length is 15 residues. The germline CDR1 and CDR2 sequences are SGHAT and FQNNGV. The CDR3 DNA sequence: TGTCCCAGCAGCCAGCCGACAGGGATTTACTATGGTTACACCTTC. Protein: CPSSQPTGIYYGYTF.

By share of the sample, this clonotype is large. The V gene is TRBV11-2, the J gene TRBJ2-3, with no clear D. Trimming pared 0 bases from V and 0 bases from J, leaving 13 bases between. The CDR3 runs 17 residues. The germline V gene has CDR1 SGHAT and CDR2 FQNNGV. The CDR3 DNA sequence: TGTGCCAGCAGCTTAGATCCTGCAAACACTAGCACAGATACGCAGTATTTT. This translates into CASSLDPANTSTDTQYF.

The gene calls are TRBV20-1 and TRBJ1-5; no firm D call. Germline V gives CDR1 DFQATT, CDR2 SNEGSKA (reference sequence). CDR3 length: 14 amino acids. CDR3 sequence reads: CNALPCHGNQPQHF. The CDR3 DNA reads TGCAATGCCCTCCCATGCCACGGAAACCAGCCCCAGCATTTT.

About this clonotype itself: The conserved closing phenylalanine or tryptophan is absent in this CDR3, likely reflecting a read error. The chain joins TRBV30 to TRBJ2-1; 7 bases line up with TRBD2. Germline V gene lookup returns CDR1 GTSNPN and CDR2 SVGIG (reference sequence). CDR3 length: 14 amino acids. The V and J ends lost 3 bases and 2 bases, in that order; junction bases with no gene match: 4. The CDR3 bases are TGTGCCTGGAGGTGGGAGGGGCCCTACAATGAGCAGTTCTCC. Protein sequence: CAWRWEGPYNEQFS.

In its sample, this clonotype was seen many times. The gene calls are TRBV12-3 or TRBV12-4 and TRBJ2-2, with D possibly matching TRBD2 (5 bases). The CDR3 spans 12 residues. Deletions cut 6 bases from V and 8 bases from J, with 10 bases between. Here the CDR3 DNA reads TGTGCCAGCAGGGGTCCGGGGGGGGAGCTGTTTTTT. Translation gives CASRGPGGELFF.

The CDR3 nucleotides are TGTGCCAGCAGGAGCTCTGGAAACACCATATATTTT. Translating it yields CASRSSGNTIYF. The chain links TRBV28 to TRBJ1-3; D is uncertain. This CDR3 spans 12 amino acids. Germline V CDR1 and CDR2: MDHEN, SYDVKM. V was pared by 6 bases and J by 0 bases, with 3 bases between.

As to this clonotype: The missing conserved phenylalanine or tryptophan at the end of this CDR3 makes a read error likely. The DNA is omitted, as the CDR3 cannot be located on it reliably, and the CDR3 follows TCRdb's listing. This CDR3 reads CASILQGGGTEAFL. The J gene is TRBJ1-1, the V gene TRBV6-5. The CDR3 has 14 residues if both end residues are counted. Per the germline V gene, CDR1 is MNHEY and CDR2 is SVGAGI.

This rearrangement joins TRBV11-2 to TRBJ1-1; TRBD1 matches at 9 bases. V trimming: 5 bases; J trimming: 0 bases; junction bases outside the gene matches: 10. The CDR3 spans 17 residues. Germline values: CDR1 SGHAT, CDR2 FQNNGV. CDR3 in DNA: TGTGCCAGCAGCACCGGGACAGGGATCAGGATGAACACTGAAGCTTTCTTT. Its protein is CASSTGTGIRMNTEAFF.

The gene calls are TRBV5-6 and TRBJ1-1; 7 positions match TRBD1. The length of the CDR3 is 13 residues. Per the germline V gene, CDR1 is SGHDT and CDR2 is YYEEEE. Trimming took 2 bases from V and 10 from J; bases not matched to a gene: 8. Here the CDR3 reads CASSLLEGARAFF. CDR3 sequence (DNA): TGTGCCAGCAGCTTACTAGAGGGGGCGCGAGCTTTCTTT.

The rearrangement links TRBV11-1 to TRBJ2-7, with D possibly TRBD1 on 6 matching bases. This CDR3 comprises 14 residues. Germline assignment: CDR1 SGHAT and CDR2 FQDESV (reference sequence). The germline V and J ends were trimmed by 8 bases and 3 bases, with 17 bases remaining between them. CDR3: CASPFGTHHYEQYF. In DNA form, the CDR3 reads TGTGCCAGCCCCTTCGGGACACACCACTACGAGCAGTACTTC.

This clonotype has a handful of counts. The chain uses TRBV20-1 and TRBJ2-7; the D call may be TRBD1 or TRBD2 (5 bases each). Germline CDR1 and CDR2: DFQATT and SNEGSKA (reference sequence). The CDR3 runs to 14 residues. Trimming cost V 0 bases and J 2 bases, with 11 bases left between them. The chain's CDR3 is CSARDMGEPYEQYF. The CDR3 DNA follows: TGCAGTGCTAGAGATATGGGGGAACCCTACGAGCAGTACTTC.

The rearrangement joins TRBV10-1 to TRBJ2-1, with D perhaps TRBD1 (6 bases). This CDR3 is 15 amino acids long. The V and J ends lost 6 bases and 4 bases respectively, with 16 bases between them. CDR1 and CDR2 (germline): WNHNN, SYGVQD (reference sequence). The CDR3 region is CASRTGTKGYNEQFF. CDR3 nucleotide sequence: TGCGCCAGCAGGACCGGGACAAAGGGGTACAATGAGCAGTTCTTC.

This clonotype was counted a few times. A much larger clone is a single base away; this may be a read error. The CDR3 nucleotides read TGTGCCCCCCACGGAGATACGCAGTATTTT. Translated, it gives CAPHGDTQYF. This chain joins TRBV30 and TRBJ2-3, with D uncertain. The CDR3 extends over 10 amino acids. Trimming cost V 8 bases and J 5 bases, with 8 bases left between them. Germline V gene sequence: CDR1 GTSNPN, CDR2 SVGIG (reference sequence).

The gene calls are TRBV11-2 and TRBJ1-4; 7 bases match TRBD1. J was trimmed by 6 bases and V by 1 base; bases with no gene match: 11. The CDR3 length is 17 residues. The germline gives CDR1 SGHAT, CDR2 FQNNGV. CDR3 amino acids: CASSLAGTGTADEKLFF. The CDR3 DNA reads as TGTGCCAGCAGCTTAGCTGGGACCGGGACAGCCGATGAAAAACTGTTTTTT.

V gene TRBV6-1 combines with J gene TRBJ2-3; D may be TRBD1 or TRBD2 (6 bases each). Trimming cost V 4 bases and J 5 bases, with 16 bases left between them. This CDR3 region has 15 residues. The germline V gene encodes CDR1 MNHNS and CDR2 SASEGT. Here the CDR3 DNA reads TGTGCCAGCAGTGCTCAAGGGGGGAGCGAAGATACGCAGTATTTT. It specifies CASSAQGGSEDTQYF.

V usage is TRBV11-3 and J usage is TRBJ1-2; D possibly corresponds to TRBD1 (6 bases). Per germline, CDR1 SGHNT and CDR2 YENEEA. The CDR3 length is 14 residues. V lost 5 bases and J 7 bases, leaving 17 bases between the germline ends. The CDR3 nucleotides are TGTGCCAGCAGCGCCGGGACAAGCGGGTTTGGCTACACCTTC. Protein: CASSAGTSGFGYTF.